The rows below give T cell receptor beta chains drawn from one sample of a study of graft-versus-host responses after intestinal transplantation. These receptors are not linked to any known antigen. Profiled with immunoSEQ multiplex PCR; TCRdb holds only in-frame clones, not every one. The profile shows under 85,000 clones, less than 95% of them singletons. This material consisted of unstimulated CD8+ T cells sorted from spleen or lymph node cells, taken before intestinal transplant. These TCRs come from a human donor who received an intestinal transplant. Each CDR3 is given with its conserved first and last residue. D genes are given only for firm matches. Clone sizes are given selectively: once, few, many, or a class where the clone is expanded.

J: TRBJ2-1; V: TRBV13; D: TRBD2; size: .; CDR3: CASSLGPSGGYNEQFF; DNA: TGTGCCAGCAGCTTAGGCCCTAGCGGGGGGTACAATGAGCAGTTCTTC
J: TRBJ2-5; V: TRBV7-8; D: TRBD2; size: .; CDR3: CASRRGYLAVFQETQYF; DNA: TGTGCCAGCAGGAGAGGGTATCTAGCGGTCTTCCAAGAGACCCAGTACTTC
J: TRBJ2-7; V: TRBV4-1; D: .; size: .; CDR3: CASSQGVGGYEQYF; DNA: TGCGCCAGCAGCCAAGGGGTCGGGGGCTACGAGCAGTACTTC
J: TRBJ2-1; V: TRBV2; D: .; size: .; CDR3: CASNPTGANEQFF; DNA: TGTGCCAGCAACCCGACAGGAGCGAATGAGCAGTTCTTC
J: TRBJ2-1; V: TRBV7-8; D: .; size: .; CDR3: CASSFGQNNEQFF; DNA: TGTGCCAGCAGCTTTGGACAGAACAATGAGCAGTTCTTC
J: TRBJ1-1; V: TRBV5-1; D: TRBD1; size: .; CDR3: CASSLEGQGLGTEAFF; DNA: TGCGCCAGCAGCTTAGAAGGACAGGGGTTGGGGACTGAAGCTTTCTTT
J: TRBJ2-7; V: TRBV19; D: .; size: .; CDR3: CASSIGLAAYEQYF; DNA: TGTGCCAGTAGTATAGGTCTCGCGGCGTACGAGCAGTACTTC
J: TRBJ1-2; V: TRBV7-8; D: .; size: .; CDR3: CASSLGADIDYGYTF; DNA: TGTGCCAGCAGCTTAGGGGCAGACATCGACTATGGCTACACCTTC
J: TRBJ2-3; V: TRBV5-4; D: TRBD2; size: .; CDR3: CASSPPSGGTDTQYF; DNA: TGTGCCAGCAGCCCACCTAGCGGGGGAACAGATACGCAGTATTTT
J: TRBJ1-6; V: TRBV7-8; D: .; size: .; CDR3: CASSARQPESLHF; DNA: TGTGCCAGCAGCGCCCGACAGCCCGAGTCCCTCCACTTT
J: TRBJ1-4; V: TRBV21-1; D: .; size: once; CDR3: CASSKAVITGDNEKLFF; DNA: TGTGCCAGCAGCAAAGCCGTCATAACAGGAGATAATGAAAAACTGTTTTTT
J: TRBJ1-2; V: TRBV9; D: .; size: .; CDR3: CASSATDLTELGYTF; DNA: TGTGCCAGCAGCGCAACGGACTTAACGGAACTTGGCTACACCTTC
J: TRBJ1-2; V: TRBV19; D: .; size: .; CDR3: CASSTHRDGYTF; DNA: TGTGCCAGTAGTACCCACAGGGATGGCTACACCTTC
J: TRBJ2-1; V: TRBV19; D: .; size: .; CDR3: CASSREQGPSSYNEQFF; DNA: TGTGCCAGTAGTAGAGAACAGGGACCGAGCTCCTACAATGAGCAGTTCTTC
J: TRBJ1-5; V: TRBV4-1; D: .; size: few; CDR3: CASSQERDPNQPQHF; DNA: TGCGCCAGCAGCCAAGAGAGGGATCCCAATCAGCCCCAGCATTTT
J: TRBJ1-6; V: TRBV9; D: .; size: .; CDR3: CTSSVGDNNSPLHF; DNA: TGTACCAGCAGCGTAGGGGACAACAATTCACCCCTCCACTTT
J: TRBJ2-3; V: TRBV5-1; D: TRBD2; size: .; CDR3: CASSLELAGNAFKDTQYF; DNA: TGCGCCAGCAGCTTGGAGCTAGCGGGGAATGCATTCAAGGATACGCAGTATTTT
J: TRBJ2-7; V: TRBV5-6; D: .; size: few; CDR3: CASSSGQDFYEQYF; DNA: TGTGCCAGCAGCTCTGGGCAAGATTTCTACGAGCAGTACTTC
J: TRBJ2-1; V: TRBV7-9; D: TRBD2; size: .; CDR3: CASSWRTSGGNEQFF; DNA: TGTGCCAGCAGTTGGAGGACTAGCGGGGGGAATGAGCAGTTCTTC
J: TRBJ2-3; V: TRBV9; D: TRBD2; size: .; CDR3: CASSGLAGGSTDTQYF; DNA: TGTGCCAGCAGCGGGCTAGCGGGGGGCAGCACAGATACGCAGTATTTT
J: TRBJ1-1; V: TRBV13; D: TRBD1; size: .; CDR3: CASSSPRQGDTEAFF; DNA: TGTGCCAGCAGCAGCCCCCGACAGGGGGACACTGAAGCTTTCTTT
J: TRBJ1-1; V: TRBV29-1; D: TRBD1; size: .; CDR3: CSVGRLVWGRGMNTEAFF; DNA: TGCAGCGTTGGTAGGTTGGTTTGGGGCAGGGGGATGAACACTGAAGCTTTCTTT
J: TRBJ1-2; V: TRBV20-1; D: .; size: few; CDR3: CSASPDYGYTF; DNA: TGCAGTGCTAGCCCCGACTATGGCTACACCTTC
J: TRBJ1-2; V: TRBV7-8; D: .; size: once; CDR3: CASSLWGGLALMDGYTF; DNA: TGTGCCAGCAGCTTATGGGGCGGTTTAGCCTTAATGGATGGCTACACCTTC
J: TRBJ2-4; V: TRBV10-3; D: TRBD2; size: .; CDR3: CAISEPSGLAKNIQYF; DNA: TGTGCCATCAGTGAGCCTAGCGGACTAGCCAAAAACATTCAGTACTTC
J: TRBJ2-7; V: TRBV6-6; D: TRBD1; size: .; CDR3: CASSYPTGSEQYF; DNA: TGTGCCAGCAGTTACCCGACAGGGTCCGAGCAGTACTTC
J: TRBJ2-4; V: TRBV21-1; D: .; size: .; CDR3: CASSTSPGRDIQYF; DNA: TGTGCCAGCAGCACTTCCCCCGGTCGGGACATTCAGTACTTC
J: TRBJ2-3; V: TRBV15; D: TRBD1; size: .; CDR3: CATSTNQGASTDTQYF; DNA: TGTGCCACCAGCACAAACCAGGGGGCAAGCACAGATACGCAGTATTTT
J: TRBJ2-7; V: TRBV7-9; D: TRBD1; size: once; CDR3: CASSLGTGAYEQYF; DNA: TGTGCCAGCAGCCTCGGGACAGGGGCCTACGAGCAGTACTTC
J: TRBJ2-3; V: TRBV7-7; D: .; size: .; CDR3: CASSLEAGFDTQYF; DNA: TGTGCTAGCAGCTTGGAAGCAGGTTTTGATACACAGTATTTT
J: TRBJ2-7; V: TRBV15; D: TRBD2; size: once; CDR3: CATSSGGNSPYEQYF; DNA: TGTGCCACCAGCTCCGGGGGGAACTCCCCCTACGAGCAGTACTTC